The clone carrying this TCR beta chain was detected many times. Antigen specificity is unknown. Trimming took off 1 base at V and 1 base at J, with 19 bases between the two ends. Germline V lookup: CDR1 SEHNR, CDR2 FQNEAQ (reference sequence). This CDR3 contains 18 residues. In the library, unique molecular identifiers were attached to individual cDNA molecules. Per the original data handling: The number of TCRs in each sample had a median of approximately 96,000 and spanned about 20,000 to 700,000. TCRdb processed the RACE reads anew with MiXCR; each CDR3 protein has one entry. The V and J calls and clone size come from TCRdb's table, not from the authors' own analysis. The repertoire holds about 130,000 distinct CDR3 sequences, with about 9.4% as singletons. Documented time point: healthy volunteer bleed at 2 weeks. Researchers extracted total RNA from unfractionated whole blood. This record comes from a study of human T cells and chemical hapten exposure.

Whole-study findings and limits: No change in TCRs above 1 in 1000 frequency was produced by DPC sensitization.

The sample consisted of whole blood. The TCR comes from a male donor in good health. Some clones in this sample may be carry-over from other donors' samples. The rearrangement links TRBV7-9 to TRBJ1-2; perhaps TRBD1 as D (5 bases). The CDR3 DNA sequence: TGTGCCAGCAGCTTAGTTCGAAGGGGCCGACCTAATAACTATGGCTACACCTTC. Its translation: CASSLVRRGRPNNYGYTF. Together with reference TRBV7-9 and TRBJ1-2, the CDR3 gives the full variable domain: DTGVSQNPRHKITKRGQNVTFRCDPISEHNRLYWYRQTLGQGPEFLTYFQNEAQLEKSRLLSDRFSAERPKGSFSTLEIQRTEQGDSAMYLCASSLVRRGRPNNYGYTFGSGTRLTVV.